This TCR beta chain appears in the sequencing data of a study of blood T cells in healthy people across ages. Together with a sample-barcoded 5' primer, a J-beta primer mix was included in a second PCR lasting about 6 to 11 cycles. A single record per CDR3 protein comes from TCRdb applying MiXCR to the 5' RACE reads. The table has 380,000 or so distinct CDR3 sequences, roughly half seen once. This clonotype was obtained from a man aged 55 to 70 in good health. Sequencing used blood.

In DNA form, the CDR3 reads TGTGCCAGCAGTAAACTCGGGACATCCACCGGAGAGACCCAGTACTTC. As protein: CASSKLGTSTGETQYF. The chain has TRBV6-2 or TRBV6-3 and TRBJ2-7, with D tentatively TRBD1 (6 bases). The J call may be mistaken, given a closer DNA end match to TRBJ2-5. The CDR3 sequence is 16 residues long. The V gene's germline CDR1 is MNHEY and CDR2 SVGEGT.